Below are 8 T cell receptor beta chains sequenced from a single sample in a study of OX40 agonist ivuxolimab in advanced cancers. Some clones are missing from TCRdb's copy, which holds only in-frame ones; the method was immunoSEQ multiplex PCR. The table includes about 14,000 clones, around 76% detected once. The specimen comprised CD4+ or CD8+ T cells sorted from blood, sampled in a trial of the OX40 agonist ivuxolimab. These receptors were collected from an adult with an advanced solid tumor such as melanoma, head and neck, liver or kidney cancer.

The chain carries TRBV4-2 and TRBJ2-3, with D perhaps TRBD1 (6 bases). This CDR3 has 16 residues. CDR1 is LGHNA and CDR2 is YNFKEQ in the germline V gene. V gave up 3 bases and J gave up 3 bases, with 16 bases separating them. The CDR3 bases are TGTGCCAGCAGCCAGGAAGGGCCCAGGGGAACAGATACGCAGTATTTT. It codes for CASSQEGPRGTDTQYF.

The V call is TRBV7-2, the J call TRBJ2-2, with 9 bases aligning to TRBD2. This CDR3 region has 18 residues. Germline CDR1 reads SGHTA; CDR2 reads FQGNSA. V lost 1 base, J lost 4 bases, and 10 bases stayed unmatched. CDR3 region: CASSLVGGGAGATGELFF. CDR3 sequence (DNA): TGTGCCAGCAGCTTAGTTGGCGGGGGGGCCGGGGCCACCGGGGAGCTGTTTTTT.

Of note for this clone: A junction end diverges from the germline sequence, so it may reflect a read error. The V call is TRBV11-2, the J call TRBJ1-2, with D hard to call. In germline, CDR1 is SGHAT, CDR2 FQNNGV. There are 15 residues in the CDR3. The CDR3 loop reads CASSLDAVNLYGYTF. The CDR3 DNA sequence: TGTGCCAGCAGCCTAGATGCCGTTAACCTCTATGGCTACACCTTC.

The chain carries TRBV2 and TRBJ1-5; D is possibly TRBD1 (6 bases). This CDR3 contains 17 residues. In germline, CDR1 is SNHLY, CDR2 FYNNEI. The germline V and J ends were trimmed by 1 base and 1 base, with 14 bases remaining between them. CDR3 DNA sequence: TGTGCCAGCAGTGAAGGGGGCGGGGGGCCGAGCAATCAGCCCCAGCATTTT. Translation gives CASSEGGGGPSNQPQHF.

The chain employs TRBV29-1 and TRBJ2-7; tentative D call: TRBD1 (6 bases). V was shortened by 3 bases and J by 2 bases, with 17 bases between the two germline ends. CDR1 and CDR2 from the germline V gene are SQVTM and ANQGSEA. The length of the CDR3 is 15 residues. The CDR3 is CSVDFGDKGTYEQYF. The CDR3 DNA reads TGCAGCGTTGACTTTGGGGACAAGGGAACCTACGAGCAGTACTTC.

The CDR3 loop reads CASKGHRRGMNTEAFF. The CDR3 DNA is TGTGCCAGTAAGGGACATCGGAGGGGAATGAACACTGAAGCTTTCTTT. This rearrangement joins TRBV19 to TRBJ1-1, with a tentative D call TRBD1 (6 bases). V lost 7 bases, J lost 0 bases, and 18 bases lay in between. Per the germline V gene, CDR1 is LNHDA and CDR2 is SQIVND (reference sequence). The CDR3 has 16 amino acids.

The chain combines TRBV10-1 with TRBJ1-2; D uncertain. The CDR3 covers 14 residues. Trimming pared 6 bases from V and 5 bases from J, leaving 16 bases between. From germline, CDR1 is WNHNN and CDR2 SYGVQD (reference sequence). The CDR3 is CASRGSEYPYGYTF. CDR3 nucleotide sequence: TGCGCCAGCAGGGGTTCGGAGTATCCTTATGGCTACACCTTC.

This chain uses TRBV6-6 with TRBJ2-5; D gene unclear. This CDR3 has 12 amino acids. Germline V CDR1 and CDR2: MNHNY, SVGAGI (reference sequence). V was clipped by 6 bases and J by 5 bases, with 10 bases between them. The CDR3 region has the DNA TGTGCCAGCAGCAATCCCCGGGAGACCCAGTACTTC. Amino acid sequence: CASSNPRETQYF.